This T cell receptor beta chain comes out of a study of T cells after yellow fever vaccination. To note about this clonotype: The antigen remains unidentified.

With 0 bases removed from V and 3 bases from J, the gap between germline ends came to 8 bases. CDR1 GTSNPN and CDR2 SVGIG come from the germline V gene (reference sequence). The CDR3 loop spans 13 amino acids. TCRdb independently ran MiXCR on the 5' RACE reads; one entry per CDR3 protein. The sample has 250,000 to 300,000 distinct CDR3 sequences; 10% to 15% are singletons. Overall study results and limits: Subsequent to the booster, the majority of primary-vaccination clones reappeared (about 97% CD4, approximately 90% CD8).

Material: CD4+ T cells sorted from PBMCs, obtained 45 days after the yellow fever booster vaccination. The clonotype comes from a man younger than 40 who received the YFV17D yellow fever vaccine. This chain links TRBV30 with TRBJ1-1; unclear D gene. DNA for the CDR3: TGTGCCTGGAGTGTACGAGGAGACACTGAAGCTTTCTTT. Its translation is CAWSVRGDTEAFF.